This entry lists 6 T cell receptor beta chains sequenced from one sample in a study of PD-1 blockade in classical Hodgkin lymphoma. Patients all relapsed after autologous stem cell transplantation, and there was variation in brentuximab vedotin exposure. TCRdb keeps only in-frame clones here, not all; method: immunoSEQ multiplex PCR. The data contain approximately 60,000 clones, roughly 90% of them singletons. Sequences were derived from peripheral blood mononuclear cells (PBMCs), sampled at baseline. All receptors derive from a human donor with classical Hodgkin lymphoma.

The V gene is TRBV20-1, the J gene TRBJ2-7; 9 positions match TRBD1. The CDR3 is 11 residues long. The germline gives CDR1 DFQATT, CDR2 SNEGSKA (reference sequence). V lost 4 bases and J lost 9; bases outside the gene matches: 4. In nucleotides, the CDR3 is TGCAGTGCTACACAGGGGGCCCGGCAGTACTTC. This sequence encodes CSATQGARQYF.

The chain combines TRBV15 with TRBJ2-1; D call uncertain. The CDR3 is 12 residues long. Germline-derived CDR1 and CDR2 are LNHNV and YYDKDF (reference sequence). The V gene lost 0 bases and the J gene lost 12 bases, with 9 bases spanning the gap. In DNA form, the CDR3 reads TGTGCCACCAGCAGAGATACTTATGCGCAGTTCTTC. Its translation is CATSRDTYAQFF.

The genes are TRBV10-3 and TRBJ2-2; no clear D. The V and J ends lost 10 bases and 5 bases respectively, with 14 bases between them. CDR1 is ENHRY and CDR2 is SYGVKD in the germline V gene. The CDR3 is 13 residues long. The CDR3 DNA sequence: TGTGCCACCCGCGCAGGTTCGACCGGGGAGCTGTTTTTT. Protein sequence: CATRAGSTGELFF.

This rearrangement joins TRBV13 to TRBJ2-7, with 7 bases that match TRBD2. With V trimmed by 5 bases and J by 6 bases, 10 bases remained unmatched. CDR3 length: 14 amino acids. CDR1 and CDR2 (germline): PRHDT, FYEKMQ (reference sequence). The CDR3 DNA follows: TGTGCCAGCAGCCCAAGGGAGGGTTGGGGCGAGCAGTACTTC. This gives the protein CASSPREGWGEQYF.

J is TRBJ2-7 and V is TRBV6-1, with D possibly matching TRBD2 (6 bases). In germline, CDR1 is MNHNS, CDR2 SASEGT. The CDR3 extends over 15 amino acids. The ends were cut back, 6 bases at V and 3 bases at J, with 18 bases in the middle. CDR3 coding DNA: TGTGCCAGCAGCGTCACCTGGGAGGCACTCTACGAGCAGTACTTC. Translated, it gives CASSVTWEALYEQYF.

The rearrangement joins TRBV15 to TRBJ2-5; 7 bases are a match to TRBD1. The CDR3 has 15 residues. CDR1 LNHNV and CDR2 YYDKDF come from the germline V gene (reference sequence). Losses at the gene ends were 0 bases for V and 2 bases for J; bases not matched to a gene: 3. CDR3 residues: CATSRDPTGQETQYF. CDR3 DNA sequence: TGTGCCACCAGCAGAGACCCGACAGGGCAAGAGACCCAGTACTTC.